The source of this T cell receptor (beta chain) is a study of vaccination and CD4 T cells after COVID-19. Study in general: Investigators drew the post-COVID samples a median around 96 days after diagnosis, with a range of 35 to 161. From HCoV-229E, HCoV-OC43, HCoV-NL63 and SARS-CoV-2, overlapping spike peptides were used to stimulate the cells. The control cultures got either a CEFX pool, an HIV-1 Nef pool, or no peptide at all. The study, taken as a whole, reports: Going from approximately 21 to 38, median SARS-CoV-2-reactive clonotypes did not rise significantly.

Noted treatment: approximately nine-day PBMC culture with coronavirus spike peptide pools or control peptides (ViraFEST assay). This clonotype has more than one count but fewer than ten. Its cognate antigen is unknown. This CDR3 is built from 16 residues. V trimming: 0 bases; J trimming: 8 bases; junction bases outside the gene matches: 6. Germline values: CDR1 LNHNV, CDR2 YYDKDF (reference sequence). The Oncomine TCR Beta short-read assay generated sequence data from the DNA of cultured CD4+ T cells. TCRdb independently ran MiXCR on the PCR reads; one entry per CDR3 protein. This table has thousands of distinct CDR3 sequences, 65% to 70% appearing once.

This clonotype was obtained from a human donor who had recovered from COVID-19. This sequence joins TRBV15 and TRBJ1-6; 8 bases are shared with TRBD1. The sequencing here drew on CD4+ T cells from blood, cultured in vitro, taken before SARS-CoV-2 vaccination. This CDR3 reads CATSRDLTGEDSPLHF. DNA of the CDR3: TGTGCCACCAGCAGAGACCTGACAGGGGAAGATTCACCCCTCCACTTT.